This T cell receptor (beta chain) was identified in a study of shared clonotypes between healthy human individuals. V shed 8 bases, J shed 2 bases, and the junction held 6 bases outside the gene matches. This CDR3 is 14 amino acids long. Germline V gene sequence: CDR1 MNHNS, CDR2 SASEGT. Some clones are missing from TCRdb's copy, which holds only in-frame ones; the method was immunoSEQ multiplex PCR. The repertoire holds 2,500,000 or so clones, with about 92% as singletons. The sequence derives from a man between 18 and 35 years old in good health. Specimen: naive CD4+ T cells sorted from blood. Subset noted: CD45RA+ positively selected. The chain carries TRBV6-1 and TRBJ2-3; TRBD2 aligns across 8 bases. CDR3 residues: CASLLAASTDTQYF. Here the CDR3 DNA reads TGTGCCAGCCTACTAGCGGCTTCCACAGATACGCAGTATTTT.